This entry lists 16 T cell receptor beta chains sequenced from one sample in a study of CD8+ T cells in alopecia areata. Isolated RNA was reverse transcribed into cDNA used as the sequencing template. Some clones are missing from TCRdb's copy, which holds only in-frame ones; the method was immunoSEQ multiplex PCR. The sample has about 140,000 clones, 45% to 65% seen once. Treatment reported: oral pan-JAK inhibitor, 5-10 mg twice daily. Specimen: CD8+ T cells sorted from blood, collected at week 4, from a patient treated with tofacitinib. The receptors here all came from a human donor with alopecia areata.

In this sample, this clone turned up a few times. The chain links TRBV4-1 to TRBJ2-5; TRBD1 matches at 8 bases. This CDR3 spans 15 amino acids. Looked up from germline, CDR1 is MGHRA and CDR2 is YSYEKL. The V segment lost 1 base and the J segment 5 bases; nucleotides outside the gene matches: 6. The CDR3 here is CASSQGVRGQETQYF. The CDR3 nucleotides are TGCGCCAGCAGCCAAGGGGTCAGGGGGCAGGAGACCCAGTACTTC.

The rearrangement links TRBV29-1 to TRBJ2-6, with 9 bases fitting TRBD1. This CDR3 region has 18 residues. From germline, CDR1 is SQVTM and CDR2 ANQGSEA. Trimming at V came to 4 bases and at J to 1 base, leaving 11 bases not matched to a gene. CDR3 sequence: CSVVHPGQGPSGANVLTF. CDR3 nucleotide sequence: TGCAGCGTTGTCCACCCGGGACAGGGTCCGTCTGGGGCCAACGTCCTGACTTTC.

The chain links TRBV2 to TRBJ1-4; D remains unclear. V lost 8 bases, J lost 3 bases, and 10 bases lay in between. CDR1 SNHLY and CDR2 FYNNEI come from the germline V gene. The CDR3 extends over 13 amino acids. The CDR3 is CASCGYANEKLFF. CDR3 DNA sequence: TGTGCCAGCTGTGGTTATGCTAATGAAAAACTGTTTTTT.

The rearrangement links TRBV15 to TRBJ2-1; D not resolved. V was shortened by 8 bases and J by 2 bases, with 16 bases between the two germline ends. Germline assignment: CDR1 LNHNV and CDR2 YYDKDF (reference sequence). This CDR3 spans 15 amino acids. CDR3 amino acids: CATGSYKETYNEQFF. CDR3 in DNA: TGTGCCACCGGGTCTTACAAGGAAACCTACAATGAGCAGTTCTTC.

V gene TRBV30 combines with J gene TRBJ1-2; unclear D gene. CDR3 length: 14 residues. V gave up 3 bases and J gave up 6 bases, with 17 bases separating them. Germline loops: CDR1 GTSNPN, CDR2 SVGIG (reference sequence). CDR3 in DNA: TGTGCCTGGAGACCCGAGGGCTGGTGGGATGGCTACACCTTC. Its protein product is CAWRPEGWWDGYTF.

V usage is TRBV30 and J usage is TRBJ1-5; no reliable D call. The germline V gene has CDR1 GTSNPN and CDR2 SVGIG (reference sequence). This CDR3 is built from 13 residues. The ends were cut back, 2 bases at V and 6 bases at J, with 11 bases in the middle. CDR3 protein: CAWSSPDLQPQHF. CDR3 bases: TGTGCCTGGAGTTCCCCGGACCTTCAGCCCCAGCATTTT.

The rearrangement uses TRBV9 and TRBJ2-3; no clear D gene. Trimming removed 1 base at V and 1 base at J, with 4 bases between. The CDR3 covers 13 residues. The germline V gene encodes CDR1 SGDLS and CDR2 YYNGEE. The CDR3 DNA reads TGTGCCAGCAGCGTAACAGGCACAGATACGCAGTATTTT. Translating it yields CASSVTGTDTQYF.

The chain carries TRBV6-5 and TRBJ2-1, with TRBD1 matching 8 bases. Trimming took 2 bases from V and 9 from J; bases not matched to a gene: 6. CDR1 MNHEY and CDR2 SVGAGI come from the germline V gene. The CDR3 is 14 residues long. CDR3 coding DNA: TGTGCCAGCAGTTACCCCGGACAGGGAGGTGAGCAGTTCTTC. The encoded protein is CASSYPGQGGEQFF.

On this clone: One end of the junction is discordant with germline, which a read error may explain. V is TRBV5-4 and J is TRBJ1-2; TRBD1 might be the D (5 bases). Per the germline V gene, CDR1 is SGHNT and CDR2 is YYREEE (reference sequence). This CDR3 has 14 residues. The CDR3 coding sequence is TGCGCCAGCAGCCACCAAGGCGGGGGCTATGGCTACACCTTC. This gives the protein CASSHQGGGYGYTF.

The chain links TRBV18 to TRBJ2-7; TRBD2 is a possible D gene (6 bases). This CDR3 is built from 19 residues. Germline assignment: CDR1 KGHSH and CDR2 LQKENI. Trimming cost V 0 bases and J 0 bases, with 21 bases left between them. In DNA, the CDR3 is TGTGCCAGCTCACCACCCATCACCTCAGGCACCGGGGGCTCCTACGAGCAGTACTTC. This sequence encodes CASSPPITSGTGGSYEQYF.

The V call is TRBV12-5, the J call TRBJ2-7, with D possibly being TRBD1 (5 bases). This CDR3 is built from 14 residues. The germline CDR1 and CDR2 sequences are LGHNT and FRNRAP. Trimming took 7 bases from V and 3 from J, leaving 16 bases between them. This CDR3 is CASVSGDRDYEQYF. Written as DNA, the CDR3 is TGTGCTAGTGTTTCGGGCGACAGAGACTACGAGCAGTACTTC.

V is TRBV7-9 and J is TRBJ2-7, with TRBD1 as a possible D gene (6 bases). Trimming removed 5 bases from V and 2 bases from J, with 13 bases in between. CDR1 and CDR2 from the germline V gene are SEHNR and FQNEAQ (reference sequence). The CDR3 length is 14 residues. DNA for the CDR3: TGTGCCAGCAGCACCCTACAGGGTCCCTACGAGCAGTACTTC. Its protein product is CASSTLQGPYEQYF.

This clone was detected only a few times. V and J are TRBV2 and TRBJ1-3; D gene uncertain. V lost 1 base and J 3 bases, leaving 16 bases between the germline ends. This CDR3 spans 17 amino acids. Germline V CDR1 and CDR2: SNHLY, FYNNEI. The CDR3 loop is CASSEGIDGVYGNTIYF. CDR3 bases: TGTGCCAGCAGTGAAGGGATCGACGGAGTTTATGGAAACACCATATATTTT.

In DNA form, the CDR3 reads TGTGCCAGCAGTGAGGGACCGCTGGGACACAATGAGCAGTTCTTC. Translated: CASSEGPLGHNEQFF. The chain joins TRBV27 to TRBJ2-1; D is tentatively TRBD1 or TRBD2 (5 bases each). V dropped 5 bases and J dropped 5 bases, with 16 bases sitting between them. The CDR3 has 15 residues. Germline V lookup: CDR1 MNHEY, CDR2 SMNVEV (reference sequence).

This chain connects TRBV29-1 to TRBJ1-4, with a possible D match to TRBD1 (5 bases). There are 16 residues in the CDR3. V was cut by 7 bases and J by 7 bases, with 25 bases left in between. The germline gives CDR1 SQVTM, CDR2 ANQGSEA. In DNA form, the CDR3 reads TGCAGCGGTTGGGGCCCGGCGGCTTTCGAGGGTGAAAAACTGTTTTTT. Translated: CSGWGPAAFEGEKLFF.

This clone was recorded a few times. The J gene is TRBJ2-3, the V gene TRBV6-5, with D possibly TRBD1 on 5 matching bases. The CDR3 covers 16 residues. CDR1 MNHEY and CDR2 SVGAGI come from the germline V gene. Trimming cost V 0 bases and J 0 bases, with 10 bases left between them. The CDR3 spells CASSYSFDSSTDTQYF. CDR3 in DNA: TGTGCCAGCAGTTACTCCTTTGACAGCAGCACAGATACGCAGTATTTT.